The present T cell receptor (beta chain) was sequenced within a study of beta chain features in type 1 diabetes. General observations from the study: Shorter TCRB CDR3s, moderately but significantly so, marked every one of the four CD4+ subsets in Type 1 diabetes patients. Patients with type 1 diabetes carried fewer insertions and had more deletions at their VDJ junctions.

The table lists this clone with a few counts. The antigen is unknown. Sequenced material consisted of expressed TCRB transcripts (all of the isolated RNA was reverse transcribed). The average read count of naive, central memory and regulatory T cell samples was a few million. Data came from immunoSEQ multiplex PCR; TCRdb stores just in-frame clones and leaves some out. The sample records more than 100,000 clones, under 30% being singletons. Stem cell-like memory, regulatory, central memory and naive CD4+ cells were sorted via CD45RO/CCR7/CD25/CD127/CD95/CD27. The CDR3 is 17 residues long. V was pared by 4 bases and J by 3 bases, with 11 bases of the junction left unmatched. Germline V gives CDR1 SEHNR, CDR2 FQNEAQ (reference sequence).

The receptor's source is a woman between 18 and 30 years old with type 1 diabetes. Sample: central memory CD4+ T cells from blood. J is TRBJ2-7 and V is TRBV7-9, with 11 bases fitting TRBD2. CDR3 nucleotides: TGTGCCAGCAGCTCGGTAGCGGGAGGGCCGGTAATCTACGAGCAGTACTTC. Its translation: CASSSVAGGPVIYEQYF. The whole variable domain, remainder taken from reference TRBV7-9 and TRBJ2-7, is DTGVSQNPRHKITKRGQNVTFRCDPISEHNRLYWYRQTLGQGPEFLTYFQNEAQLEKSRLLSDRFSAERPKGSFSTLEIQRTEQGDSAMYLCASSSVAGGPVIYEQYFGPGTRLTVT.